Below are 8 T cell receptor beta chains sequenced from a single sample in a study of post-analysis software for immune sequencing data. Findings and caveats of the study: Among 4 or 5 TRBV segments more frequent in patients than controls were TRBV5-6, TRBV5-1 and TRBV20-1.

Each TCR beta cDNA library carried unique molecular identifiers. TCRdb reprocessed the PCR reads with MiXCR, giving one entry per CDR3 protein. Seen here are fewer than 700,000 distinct CDR3 sequences, 44% observed once, and the top ten hold approximately 1.7%. No antigen has been identified for these receptors. The sample consisted of blood. These receptors all come from a girl between 5 and 17 years old with multiple sclerosis.

A few counts support this clonotype. The chain combines TRBV11-3 with TRBJ1-2, with D hard to call. The CDR3 runs to 12 residues. Germline V gene lookup returns CDR1 SGHNT and CDR2 YENEEA. The CDR3 loop reads CPLFKEINGYTF. CDR3 DNA: TGTCCACTATTCAAAGAAATCAATGGCTACACCTTC.

The V and J genes are TRBV15 and TRBJ2-1, with 11 nucleotides matching TRBD2. J gave up 5 bases and V 1 base, and 4 bases lay outside the gene matches. Germline V CDR1 and CDR2: LNHNV, YYDKDF (reference sequence). This CDR3 region has 16 residues. CDR3 in DNA: TGTGCCACCAGCAGAGGTCTAGCGGGGGGCCACAATGAGCAGTTCTTC. Translation: CATSRGLAGGHNEQFF.

This clonotype appeared a few times. J is TRBJ2-7 and V is TRBV7-2, with 10 bases aligning to TRBD1. The CDR3 is made up of 15 amino acids. CDR1 is SGHTA, CDR2 FQGNSA, per germline. Trimming removed 4 bases from V and 7 bases from J; junction bases left unmatched: 10. The CDR3 loop is CASSSSGQGPREQYF. The CDR3 nucleotides read TGTGCCAGCAGCTCCTCGGGACAGGGGCCTCGGGAGCAGTACTTC. Drawing the rest from reference TRBV7-2 and TRBJ2-7, the complete variable domain is GAGVSQSPSNKVTEKGKDVELRCDPISGHTALYWYRQSLGQGLEFLIYFQGNSAPDKSGLPSDRFSAERTGGSVSTLTIQRTQQEDSAVYLCASSSSGQGPREQYFGPGTRLTVT.

The V gene is TRBV4-1, the J gene TRBJ2-5; TRBD2 matches at 13 bases. The CDR3 runs 16 residues. The J segment lost 4 bases and the V segment lost 2 bases, leaving 4 bases of the junction unmatched. Per germline, CDR1 MGHRA and CDR2 YSYEKL. The CDR3 nucleotides read TGCGCCAGCAGCCAATTTGGACTAGCGGGAGTAGAGACCCAGTACTTC. It encodes CASSQFGLAGVETQYF.

The genes are TRBV20-1 and TRBJ2-1, with D maybe TRBD2 (6 bases). The V gene's germline CDR1 is DFQATT and CDR2 SNEGSKA (reference sequence). The CDR3 contains 12 residues. V was pared by 6 bases and J by 15 bases, with 21 bases between. The CDR3: CSAFLGRASAFF. As DNA, the CDR3 is TGCAGTGCCTTCCTTGGGAGAGCTAGCGCGTTCTTC.

The V and J genes are TRBV30 and TRBJ2-3; TRBD2 matches 9 bases. V dropped 4 bases and J dropped 3; count of bases not matched to a gene: 5. CDR3 length: 14 amino acids. The germline V gene encodes CDR1 GTSNPN and CDR2 SVGIG (reference sequence). The CDR3 loop reads CAWMRGGLTDTQYF. The CDR3 nucleotides are TGTGCCTGGATGCGGGGGGGTTTAACAGATACGCAGTATTTT. The whole variable domain, filled in from reference TRBV30 and TRBJ2-3, reads SQTIHQWPATLVQPVGSPLSLECTVEGTSNPNLYWYRQAAGRGLQLLFYSVGIGQISSEVPQNLSASRPQDRQFILSSKKLLLSDSGFYLCAWMRGGLTDTQYFGPGTRLTVL.

This chain joins TRBV12-3 or TRBV12-4 and TRBJ1-5, with D possibly being TRBD1 (5 bases). Trimming cost V 4 bases and J 0 bases, with 16 bases left between them. The CDR3 totals 17 residues. The CDR3 DNA reads as TGTGCCAGCAGTTCAATCTTCGGACAATATAGCAATCAGCCCCAGCATTTT. Amino acids: CASSSIFGQYSNQPQHF.

V usage is TRBV4-1 and J usage is TRBJ1-4; D gene uncertain. The germline V and J ends were trimmed by 1 base and 1 base, with 10 bases remaining between them. Germline loops: CDR1 MGHRA, CDR2 YSYEKL. The CDR3 runs 16 residues. CDR3 in amino acids: CASSQVTRRTNEKLFF. The CDR3 DNA sequence: TGCGCCAGCAGCCAAGTTACACGGAGAACTAATGAAAAACTGTTTTTT.